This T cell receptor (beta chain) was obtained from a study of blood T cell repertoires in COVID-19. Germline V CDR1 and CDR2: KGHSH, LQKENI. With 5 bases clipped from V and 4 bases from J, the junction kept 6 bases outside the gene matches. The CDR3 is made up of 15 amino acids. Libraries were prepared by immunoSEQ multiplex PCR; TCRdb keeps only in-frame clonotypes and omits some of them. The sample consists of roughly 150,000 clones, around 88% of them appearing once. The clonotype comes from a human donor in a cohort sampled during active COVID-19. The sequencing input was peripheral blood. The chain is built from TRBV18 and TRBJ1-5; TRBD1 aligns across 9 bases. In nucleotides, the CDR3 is TGTGCCAGCTCAGCCGGGACAGGGTCAAATCAGCCCCAGCATTTT. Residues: CASSAGTGSNQPQHF. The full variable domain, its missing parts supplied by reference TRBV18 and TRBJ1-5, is NAGVMQNPRHLVRRRGQEARLRCSPMKGHSHVYWYRQLPEEGLKFMVYLQKENIIDESGMPKERFSAEFPKEGPSILRIQQVVRGDSAAYFCASSAGTGSNQPQHFGDGTRLSIL.